The rows below give T cell receptor beta chains drawn from one sample of a study of blood T cell repertoires in COVID-19. The method was immunoSEQ multiplex PCR; TCRdb's version includes in-frame clones alone and lacks a portion of them. Of 10,000 to 15,000 clones listed, approximately 83% are singletons. Sequenced sample: peripheral blood. The receptors shown here come from a man aged 35-49 years with active or convalescent COVID-19. CDR3s include the opening cysteine and the closing phenylalanine or tryptophan. Each record gives: CDR3 DNA, CDR3 protein, clone size, V gene, J gene, D gene, CDR3 length. A D gene is named only where the DNA matches it firmly. Size tells how often a clone was seen (once, few, many) or the class of an expanded clone, and some rows leave it out.

CDR3nt: TGTGCCAGCAGTGACCTAGGGGGTGAGGGCAATGAGCAGTTCTTC; CDR3aa: CASSDLGGEGNEQFF; abundance: few; v_gene: TRBV2; j_gene: TRBJ2-1; d_gene: NA; len: 15
CDR3nt: TGTGCCAGCAGTTCGAGGCGGGGGCTTGTAGAGACCCAGTACTTC; CDR3aa: CASSSRRGLVETQYF; abundance: NA; v_gene: TRBV6-5; j_gene: TRBJ2-5; d_gene: NA; len: 15
CDR3nt: TGTGCCAGCACCATGGGCAGGGCAAAAGATACGCAGTATTTT; CDR3aa: CASTMGRAKDTQYF; abundance: once; v_gene: TRBV2; j_gene: TRBJ2-3; d_gene: NA; len: 14
CDR3nt: TGTGCCAGCAGTTTGGGACAGGGCCCTTGGGGCTACACCTTC; CDR3aa: CASSLGQGPWGYTF; abundance: once; v_gene: TRBV28; j_gene: TRBJ1-2; d_gene: TRBD1; len: 14
CDR3nt: TGCGCCAGCAGTTCACAGGGATCCGGGGAGCTGTTTTTT; CDR3aa: CASSSQGSGELFF; abundance: NA; v_gene: TRBV23-1; j_gene: TRBJ2-2; d_gene: NA; len: 13
CDR3nt: TGTGCCAGCAGCCACGGGGGACTCAAAGGCTCTGGGGCCAACGTCCTGACTTTC; CDR3aa: CASSHGGLKGSGANVLTF; abundance: NA; v_gene: TRBV6-2/TRBV6-3; j_gene: TRBJ2-6; d_gene: NA; len: 18
CDR3nt: TGTGCCAGCTCATCGGGACAGGCCCAGTACTTC; CDR3aa: CASSSGQAQYF; abundance: NA; v_gene: TRBV18; j_gene: TRBJ2-7; d_gene: TRBD1; len: 11
CDR3nt: TGTGCCAGCAGTTACTATACTCAGGGGACGGGGACCCAGTACTTC; CDR3aa: CASSYYTQGTGTQYF; abundance: once; v_gene: TRBV6-5; j_gene: TRBJ2-5; d_gene: NA; len: 15
CDR3nt: TGTGCCAGCAGTTCGGCAGCCGGGACTCTTGGCGAGCAGTACTTC; CDR3aa: CASSSAAGTLGEQYF; abundance: once; v_gene: TRBV28; j_gene: TRBJ2-7; d_gene: NA; len: 15
CDR3nt: TGTGCCAGTAGTATCACGGGAGAACGCGCGAATGAAAAACTGTTTTTT; CDR3aa: CASSITGERANEKLFF; abundance: NA; v_gene: TRBV19; j_gene: TRBJ1-4; d_gene: NA; len: 16
CDR3nt: TGCGCCAGCAGCTTGATTGACAGGGGTGACAATGAGCAGTTCTTC; CDR3aa: CASSLIDRGDNEQFF; abundance: NA; v_gene: TRBV5-1; j_gene: TRBJ2-1; d_gene: TRBD1; len: 15
CDR3nt: TGTGCCAGCAGCTTAGTAGCAGCCCAAGAGACCCAGTACTTC; CDR3aa: CASSLVAAQETQYF; abundance: few; v_gene: TRBV7-2; j_gene: TRBJ2-5; d_gene: NA; len: 14
CDR3nt: TGTGCCAGCAGCATTGGGACAGGGGGTTCCTACGAGCAGTACTTC; CDR3aa: CASSIGTGGSYEQYF; abundance: NA; v_gene: TRBV5-5; j_gene: TRBJ2-7; d_gene: TRBD1; len: 15
CDR3nt: TGCAGCGTTGTCAATACAGGGGGCACTGAAGCTTTCTTT; CDR3aa: CSVVNTGGTEAFF; abundance: NA; v_gene: TRBV29-1; j_gene: TRBJ1-1; d_gene: TRBD1; len: 13
CDR3nt: TGTGCCAGCAGCTTATACCAGAGCACAGATACGCAGTATTTT; CDR3aa: CASSLYQSTDTQYF; abundance: NA; v_gene: TRBV7-2; j_gene: TRBJ2-3; d_gene: NA; len: 14
CDR3nt: TGTGCCAGCAGCTTAGGTCAGGGGACCTCCTACGAGCAGTACTTC; CDR3aa: CASSLGQGTSYEQYF; abundance: once; v_gene: TRBV7-2; j_gene: TRBJ2-7; d_gene: NA; len: 15
CDR3nt: TGTGCCAGTAGGGAGGACTCAGGAACCTACAATGAGCAGTTCTTC; CDR3aa: CASREDSGTYNEQFF; abundance: NA; v_gene: TRBV19; j_gene: TRBJ2-1; d_gene: NA; len: 15
CDR3nt: TGTGCCAGCAGTGAATTTCCGGTCAATGATCAGCCCCAGCATTTT; CDR3aa: CASSEFPVNDQPQHF; abundance: NA; v_gene: TRBV25-1; j_gene: TRBJ1-5; d_gene: NA; len: 15
CDR3nt: TGTGCCAGCACCGTGGGACTAGCGGACTACAATGAGCAGTTCTTC; CDR3aa: CASTVGLADYNEQFF; abundance: NA; v_gene: TRBV6-5; j_gene: TRBJ2-1; d_gene: TRBD2; len: 15
CDR3nt: TGCGCCAGCAGCTTGGATGATAGGCCAGGCGAGCAGTACTTC; CDR3aa: CASSLDDRPGEQYF; abundance: NA; v_gene: TRBV5-1; j_gene: TRBJ2-7; d_gene: NA; len: 14
CDR3nt: TGTGCCAGCAGTGGACCCACCGGGACAGCAGAAGAAAAACTGTTTTTT; CDR3aa: CASSGPTGTAEEKLFF; abundance: NA; v_gene: TRBV28; j_gene: TRBJ1-4; d_gene: TRBD1; len: 16
CDR3nt: TGTGCCAGCAGCCCGAGACAGGAAGCTAACTATGGCTACACCTTC; CDR3aa: CASSPRQEANYGYTF; abundance: NA; v_gene: TRBV3-1/TRBV3-2; j_gene: TRBJ1-2; d_gene: NA; len: 15
CDR3nt: TGTGCCAGCAGCAGCCTGGGACACCAGAACGTACGAAACACTGAAGCTTTCTTT; CDR3aa: CASSSLGHQNVRNTEAFF; abundance: few; v_gene: TRBV5-6; j_gene: TRBJ1-1; d_gene: NA; len: 18
CDR3nt: TGCAGCGTTGGGAAAAGGACAGTCGAGCAGTACTTC; CDR3aa: CSVGKRTVEQYF; abundance: NA; v_gene: TRBV29-1; j_gene: TRBJ2-7; d_gene: NA; len: 12
CDR3nt: TGTGCCAGCAGCCCGGGATCCGGCACCGGGGAGCTGTTTTTT; CDR3aa: CASSPGSGTGELFF; abundance: NA; v_gene: TRBV5-4; j_gene: TRBJ2-2; d_gene: NA; len: 14
CDR3nt: TGTGCCAGCAGTTTAGGGGCGGTTTCAGGAAACACCATATATTTT; CDR3aa: CASSLGAVSGNTIYF; abundance: NA; v_gene: TRBV28; j_gene: TRBJ1-3; d_gene: NA; len: 15
CDR3nt: TGTGCCAGCAGTGCCAGCAACCCACCCGGAGCAGGGACAAGGTTCTACGAGCAGTACTTC; CDR3aa: CASSASNPPGAGTRFYEQYF; abundance: NA; v_gene: TRBV6-1; j_gene: TRBJ2-7; d_gene: NA; len: 20
CDR3nt: TGTGCCAGTACCCCACAGAGCTCTGGGGCCAACGTCCTGACTTTC; CDR3aa: CASTPQSSGANVLTF; abundance: few; v_gene: TRBV19; j_gene: TRBJ2-6; d_gene: NA; len: 15
CDR3nt: TGTGCCAGCTCACCAGGGGACAGGGAGCCAGAGACCCAGTACTTC; CDR3aa: CASSPGDREPETQYF; abundance: NA; v_gene: TRBV18; j_gene: TRBJ2-5; d_gene: TRBD1; len: 15
CDR3nt: TGTGCCAGCCCGGGGACTAGCGTGGATGAGCAGTTCTTC; CDR3aa: CASPGTSVDEQFF; abundance: NA; v_gene: TRBV28; j_gene: TRBJ2-1; d_gene: TRBD2; len: 13
CDR3nt: TGTGCCACCAGTGTCTCCCCGGGACACTCACCCTACACAGATACGCAGTATTTT; CDR3aa: CATSVSPGHSPYTDTQYF; abundance: NA; v_gene: TRBV24-1; j_gene: TRBJ2-3; d_gene: NA; len: 18
CDR3nt: TGCGCCAGCAGCTTGGGACAGGGCCCCAATGAGCAGTTCTTC; CDR3aa: CASSLGQGPNEQFF; abundance: once; v_gene: TRBV5-1; j_gene: TRBJ2-1; d_gene: TRBD1; len: 14